This passage covers 4 T cell receptor beta chains from one sample sequenced in a study of blood T cell repertoires in COVID-19. Only in-frame clones appear in the TCRdb table, and some are missing; sequencing was by immunoSEQ multiplex PCR. The sample has about 140,000 clones; approximately 84% are singletons. The sequencing sample was made of PBMCs or T cells enriched from blood (not recorded which). These TCRs come from a young woman who had been exposed to COVID-19.

V usage is TRBV7-8 and J usage is TRBJ2-5, with D unclear. The CDR3 is 11 residues long. Trimming pared 5 bases from V and 2 bases from J, leaving 3 bases between. CDR1 and CDR2 from the germline V gene are SGHVS and FQNEAQ. The CDR3 loop is CASSPQETQYF. In DNA form, the CDR3 reads TGTGCCAGCAGCCCTCAAGAGACCCAGTACTTC.

This clone was recorded once. The chain joins TRBV6-2 or TRBV6-3 to TRBJ2-7; 11 bases align to TRBD2. This CDR3 spans 16 amino acids. Germline loops: CDR1 MNHEY, CDR2 SVGEGT. V was pared by 3 bases and J by 2 bases, with 6 bases of the junction left unmatched. DNA for the CDR3: TGTGCCAGCAGTTATCCTACTAGCGGGGGCCCCTACGAGCAGTACTTC. This sequence encodes CASSYPTSGGPYEQYF.

This clone was recorded once. The V and J genes are TRBV6-5 and TRBJ1-2; D unclear. CDR1 is MNHEY, CDR2 SVGAGI, per germline. The CDR3 length is 14 residues. V lost 0 bases and J lost 3, with 8 bases in between. The DNA for the CDR3 is TGTGCCAGCAGTTACTCCCGGGGTTACTATGGCTACACCTTC. It yields the protein CASSYSRGYYGYTF.

This chain uses TRBV5-1 with TRBJ1-1; D gene unclear. Germline loops: CDR1 SGHRS, CDR2 YFSETQ. V lost 1 base and J lost 4, with 11 bases in between. This CDR3 comprises 14 residues. CDR3 in DNA: TGCGCCAGCAGCTTGATCGGGCGGGCCACTGAAGCTTTCTTT. Translated: CASSLIGRATEAFF. The whole variable domain, filled in from reference TRBV5-1 and TRBJ1-1, reads KAGVTQTPRYLIKTRGQQVTLSCSPISGHRSVSWYQQTPGQGLQFLFEYFSETQRNKGNFPGRFSGRQFSNSRSEMNVSTLELGDSALYLCASSLIGRATEAFFGQGTRLTVV.